Each of the 32 T cell receptor beta chains below was sequenced from the same sample in a study of response to subunit inactivated influenza vaccine. TCRdb reprocessed the RT-PCR reads with MiXCR, giving one entry per CDR3 protein. This table has 650,000 to 800,000 distinct CDR3 sequences, about 15% appearing once. Sequenced material: PBMCs from blood, taken 14 days before vaccination. These receptor sequences come from a man in his forties or fifties who received an inactivated influenza vaccine.

The CDR3 protein is CASSYDRLSGEQYF. In DNA, the CDR3 is TGTGCCAGCAGTTATGACAGGTTATCGGGGGAGCAGTACTTC. The chain uses TRBV6-2 or TRBV6-3 and TRBJ2-7, with TRBD1 as a possible D gene (6 bases). There are 14 residues in the CDR3. Germline V gene sequence: CDR1 MNHEY, CDR2 SVGEGT. V was pared by 3 bases and J by 7 bases, with 16 bases between.

The chain recombines TRBV12-3 or TRBV12-4 with TRBJ1-1; maybe TRBD1 (5 bases). Trimming left V 5 bases short and J 5 bases short, with 12 bases between. The CDR3 consists of 13 residues. CDR3 sequence (DNA): TGTGCCAGCAGTCCAGGGTTTGCGACTGAAGCTTTCTTT. It codes for CASSPGFATEAFF.

The rearrangement joins TRBV15 to TRBJ2-3; D is possibly TRBD1 (5 bases). V was pared by 4 bases and J by 1 base, with 15 bases between. The CDR3 extends over 16 amino acids. CDR1 and CDR2 from the germline V gene are LNHNV and YYDKDF (reference sequence). CDR3 sequence (DNA): TGTGCCACCAGCACTAAATTAGGGGTTGGCACAGATACGCAGTATTTT. It translates to CATSTKLGVGTDTQYF.

The J gene is TRBJ2-3, the V gene TRBV4-3, with 10 bases identical to TRBD1. The trim removed 3 bases at V and 4 bases at J, leaving 13 bases unmatched. The CDR3 runs to 18 residues. Germline V CDR1 and CDR2: LGHNA, YSLEER. The CDR3 here is CASSQATGGPWASDTQYF. The CDR3 nucleotides read TGCGCCAGCAGCCAGGCGACAGGGGGCCCGTGGGCGTCAGATACGCAGTATTTT.

This clonotype turned up a few times. The CDR3 is CATSAHDTQYF. Here the CDR3 DNA reads TGTGCCACCTCGGCACATGATACGCAGTATTTT. The chain couples TRBV7-9 to TRBJ2-3; D is ambiguous. Trimming cost V 10 bases and J 6 bases, with 11 bases left between them. This CDR3 has 11 residues. Germline V gene sequence: CDR1 SEHNR, CDR2 FQNEAQ (reference sequence). The whole variable domain, filled in from reference TRBV7-9 and TRBJ2-3, reads DTGVSQNPRHKITKRGQNVTFRCDPISEHNRLYWYRQTLGQGPEFLTYFQNEAQLEKSRLLSDRFSAERPKGSFSTLEIQRTEQGDSAMYLCATSAHDTQYFGPGTRLTVL.

In its sample, this clonotype was seen a few times. The CDR3 DNA reads as TGTGCCACCAGCAGAGATCGGGGGGCCGCCGGGGAGCTGTTTTTT. Translation: CATSRDRGAAGELFF. J is TRBJ2-2 and V is TRBV15, with D possibly being TRBD2 (7 bases). CDR3 length: 15 residues. CDR1 LNHNV and CDR2 YYDKDF come from the germline V gene (reference sequence). V was clipped by 0 bases and J by 6 bases, with 11 bases between them.

V is TRBV29-1 and J is TRBJ2-3; D is perhaps TRBD1 (5 bases). This CDR3 spans 14 amino acids. V was pared by 4 bases and J by 2 bases, with 13 bases between. Germline CDR1 reads SQVTM; CDR2 reads ANQGSEA. This CDR3 reads CSVARQSTTDTQYF. The CDR3 nucleotides read TGCAGCGTTGCCCGACAGTCAACCACAGATACGCAGTATTTT.

This clonotype has at least ten counts. The chain carries TRBV7-8 and TRBJ2-1; the match to TRBD1 covers 7 bases. Germline V CDR1 and CDR2: SGHVS, FQNEAQ. J lost 4 bases, V lost 8 bases, and 5 bases had no gene match. The CDR3 is 13 residues long. As DNA, the CDR3 is TGTGCCAGCGGACAGGAAAGTTACAATGAGCAGTTCTTC. As protein: CASGQESYNEQFF.

In its sample, this clonotype was seen a few times. The chain combines TRBV30 with TRBJ2-3; 7 bases map to TRBD1. The CDR3 contains 13 residues. V shed 7 bases and J 5 bases; nucleotides not matched to a gene: 9. CDR1 is GTSNPN, CDR2 SVGIG, per germline (reference sequence). For the CDR3, the DNA is TGTGCCTTAGCCAGGGGGAGTGGAGATACGCAGTATTTT. This codes for CALARGSGDTQYF.

Ten or more counts support this clonotype. This chain connects TRBV20-1 to TRBJ2-6; D possibly corresponds to TRBD1 (5 bases). V lost 6 bases and J lost 4, with 16 bases in between. There are 15 residues in the CDR3. Germline CDR1 is DFQATT and CDR2 is SNEGSKA (reference sequence). The CDR3 DNA reads TGCAGTGCGAACTATCAGGGATCCGGGGCCAACGTCCTGACTTTC. Translated, it gives CSANYQGSGANVLTF.

At least ten counts were recorded for this clonotype. The CDR3 sequence is CSARDLAGATYNEQFF. CDR3 DNA sequence: TGCAGTGCTAGAGACCTAGCGGGGGCGACCTACAATGAGCAGTTCTTC. This chain joins TRBV20-1 and TRBJ2-1; 10 bases are a match to TRBD2. CDR3 length: 16 residues. Per germline, CDR1 DFQATT and CDR2 SNEGSKA (reference sequence). V was pared by 0 bases and J by 2 bases, with 4 bases of the junction left unmatched.

V and J are TRBV18 and TRBJ2-1; D is perhaps TRBD1 (6 bases). Germline V gene data show CDR1 as KGHSH and CDR2 as LQKENI. V dropped 1 base and J dropped 7 bases, with 32 bases sitting between them. CDR3 length equals 21 residues. For the CDR3, the DNA is TGTGCCAGCTCACCACTTTCAAACCGCGCTGATAGGAACAGGGCGCAAAATGAGCAGTTCTTC. This gives the protein CASSPLSNRADRNRAQNEQFF.

The chain has TRBV6-5 and TRBJ1-1; D unclear. V lost 0 bases and J 8 bases, leaving 7 bases between the germline ends. The CDR3 runs 12 residues. Germline V lookup: CDR1 MNHEY, CDR2 SVGAGI. The CDR3 coding sequence is TGTGCCAGCAGTTACTCAGGCAGAGAAGCTTTCTTT. The encoded protein is CASSYSGREAFF.

This clonotype appeared a few times. The chain links TRBV30 to TRBJ1-1; 8 bases agree with TRBD1. CDR1 and CDR2 (germline): GTSNPN, SVGIG (reference sequence). The trim removed 4 bases at V and 2 bases at J, leaving 15 bases unmatched. CDR3 size: 17 residues. CDR3 in DNA: TGTGCCTGGACCACTTACTTGACAGGGGCGTTTAACACTGAAGCTTTCTTT. This codes for CAWTTYLTGAFNTEAFF.

Only a few counts were recorded for this clonotype. The chain recombines TRBV20-1 with TRBJ2-3; 7 bases align to TRBD2. CDR1 and CDR2 (germline): DFQATT, SNEGSKA (reference sequence). J was trimmed by 8 bases and V by 3 bases; bases with no gene match: 8. The CDR3 is made up of 13 amino acids. CDR3 protein: CSARAGGIRTQYF. In nucleotides, the CDR3 is TGCAGTGCTAGGGCCGGGGGGATTCGTACGCAGTATTTT.

J is TRBJ2-2 and V is TRBV27; D not resolved. Germline V gene data show CDR1 as MNHEY and CDR2 as SMNVEV (reference sequence). The CDR3 is 15 amino acids. V lost 2 bases, J lost 3 bases, and 10 bases lay in between. Here the CDR3 reads CASSLSQSYTGELFF. The CDR3 DNA reads as TGTGCCAGCAGTTTAAGTCAGAGTTACACCGGGGAGCTGTTTTTT.

The V and J genes are TRBV9 and TRBJ2-1; 11 bases line up with TRBD2. V lost 0 bases, J lost 7 bases, and 6 bases stayed unmatched. Germline CDR1 and CDR2: SGDLS and YYNGEE. This CDR3 is built from 16 residues. CDR3 sequence (DNA): TGTGCCAGCAGCGTAGCTGCACTAGCGGGAGTAAATGAGCAGTTCTTC. Its protein is CASSVAALAGVNEQFF.

The table lists this clonotype with a few counts. The genes are TRBV5-1 and TRBJ2-1; D is possibly TRBD1 (6 bases). CDR3 length equals 18 residues. Trimming pared 0 bases from V and 5 bases from J, leaving 21 bases between. CDR1 and CDR2 (germline): SGHRS, YFSETQ. Written as DNA, the CDR3 is TGCGCCAGCAGCTTGGCCGGGACACCCCTAATATCCCACAATGAGCAGTTCTTC. Its protein is CASSLAGTPLISHNEQFF.

A word on this clonotype: A read error is possible here, since a much larger clone lies one base away. V and J are TRBV5-1 and TRBJ1-1; TRBD1 matches 7 bases. The germline V gene has CDR1 SGHRS and CDR2 YFSETQ. The CDR3 has 15 residues. Unmatched junction bases numbered 9, after V lost 4 bases and J lost 3 bases. DNA of the CDR3: TGCGCCAGCAGCCTTTCGACAGGGTCTCACACTGAAGCTTTCTTT. It encodes CASSLSTGSHTEAFF.

The chain uses TRBV5-1 and TRBJ2-3, with 11 bases aligning to TRBD2. Germline V gene data show CDR1 as SGHRS and CDR2 as YFSETQ. J lost 0 bases, V lost 1 base, and 7 bases had no gene match. This CDR3 is built from 18 residues. CDR3 sequence (DNA): TGCGCCAGCAGCTTGCGGCCTAGCGGGGGGACTAGCACAGATACGCAGTATTTT. Protein product: CASSLRPSGGTSTDTQYF. The whole variable domain, remainder taken from reference TRBV5-1 and TRBJ2-3, is KAGVTQTPRYLIKTRGQQVTLSCSPISGHRSVSWYQQTPGQGLQFLFEYFSETQRNKGNFPGRFSGRQFSNSRSEMNVSTLELGDSALYLCASSLRPSGGTSTDTQYFGPGTRLTVL.

This clonotype was recorded a few times. The CDR3 bases are TGCAGTGCTACGGGACACCTGAACACTGAAGCTTTCTTT. Translation: CSATGHLNTEAFF. J is TRBJ1-1 and V is TRBV20-1; D is perhaps TRBD1 (6 bases). The CDR3 is made up of 13 amino acids. The V end was cut by 4 bases, the J end by 0 bases, with 9 bases between. CDR1 DFQATT and CDR2 SNEGSKA come from the germline V gene (reference sequence).

This clonotype was observed a few times. The V and J genes are TRBV29-1 and TRBJ1-2; TRBD1 matches at 8 bases. Trimming removed 2 bases from V and 7 bases from J; junction bases left unmatched: 3. Germline lookup yields CDR1 SQVTM and CDR2 ANQGSEA. This CDR3 is built from 12 residues. The CDR3, as DNA: TGCAGCGTTGAACAGGGGGCGGCTGGCTACACCTTC. Protein sequence: CSVEQGAAGYTF.

CDR3 nucleotide sequence: TGTGCCAGCAGCCGACAGGGGGATTCACCCCTCCACTTT. It encodes CASSRQGDSPLHF. This chain links TRBV28 with TRBJ1-6; 9 bases align to TRBD1. In germline, CDR1 is MDHEN, CDR2 SYDVKM. CDR3 size: 13 residues. V shed 6 bases and J 8 bases; nucleotides not matched to a gene: 2.

The gene calls are TRBV6-2 or TRBV6-3 and TRBJ2-1; 12 bases fit TRBD2. Unmatched junction bases numbered 11, after V lost 8 bases and J lost 6 bases. CDR1 and CDR2 from the germline V gene are MNHEY and SVGEGT. This CDR3 comprises 16 residues. CDR3 loop: CASSLAGGPGVNEQFF. As DNA, the CDR3 is TGTGCCAGCTCTCTAGCGGGAGGGCCTGGGGTCAATGAGCAGTTCTTC.

This clonotype was recorded a few times. The rearrangement uses TRBV12-3 or TRBV12-4 and TRBJ2-7, with unresolved D. The CDR3 runs 13 residues. With 3 bases removed from V and 6 bases from J, the gap between germline ends came to 12 bases. Here the CDR3 reads CASSLNSRSEQYF. CDR3 DNA sequence: TGTGCCAGCAGTTTGAACAGCCGGTCCGAGCAGTACTTC.

This clonotype has a count of ten or more. V gene TRBV7-2 combines with J gene TRBJ1-2, with D possibly TRBD1 on 5 matching bases. V was pared by 4 bases and J by 13 bases, with 16 bases between. The germline gives CDR1 SGHTA, CDR2 FQGNSA. The CDR3 extends over 12 amino acids. The CDR3 coding sequence is TGTGCCAGCAGCTCCGGGACGTCGAGCTGCACCTTC. This sequence encodes CASSSGTSSCTF.

This clonotype has more than one count but fewer than ten. The rearrangement joins TRBV18 to TRBJ2-7; TRBD1 is a possible D gene (5 bases). Germline V gene data show CDR1 as KGHSH and CDR2 as LQKENI. V dropped 8 bases and J dropped 2 bases, with 10 bases sitting between them. The CDR3 has 12 residues. CDR3 sequence reads: CASAGSAYEQYF. In DNA, the CDR3 is TGTGCCAGCGCAGGGTCAGCCTACGAGCAGTACTTC.

The chain carries TRBV7-9 and TRBJ2-7; D might be TRBD1 (6 bases). CDR1 and CDR2 (germline): SEHNR, FQNEAQ (reference sequence). V gave up 4 bases and J gave up 3 bases, with 13 bases separating them. This CDR3 comprises 14 residues. For the CDR3, the DNA is TGTGCCAGCAGCTCAACGTTACAGGGCTACGAGCAGTACTTC. The encoded protein is CASSSTLQGYEQYF.

Only a few counts were recorded for this clonotype. This chain connects TRBV12-3 or TRBV12-4 to TRBJ1-2; D is undetermined. This CDR3 comprises 16 residues. Trimming cost V 8 bases and J 3 bases, with 22 bases left between them. The CDR3 loop is CASGPLDVESYYGYTF. DNA of the CDR3: TGTGCCAGCGGCCCTCTGGACGTTGAATCCTACTATGGCTACACCTTC.

In its sample, this clonotype was seen a few times. The CDR3 DNA sequence: TGTGCCAGCAGCCCCCGAATAGAGGGGGAAGAGACCCAGTACTTC. It specifies CASSPRIEGEETQYF. The chain joins TRBV7-9 to TRBJ2-5; maybe TRBD1 (6 bases). The CDR3 sequence is 15 residues long. CDR1 and CDR2 (germline): SEHNR, FQNEAQ (reference sequence). Trimming shortened V by 5 bases and J by 3 bases, and 16 bases separated the two germline ends.

J is TRBJ2-2 and V is TRBV28; D gene ambiguous. CDR1 and CDR2 from the germline V gene are MDHEN and SYDVKM. CDR3 size: 13 residues. The germline V and J ends were trimmed by 6 bases and 0 bases, with 5 bases remaining between them. The CDR3 bases are TGTGCCAGCAGGGCGGCGAACACCGGGGAGCTGTTTTTT. Translating gives CASRAANTGELFF.

The table lists this clonotype with a few counts. The J gene is TRBJ2-7, the V gene TRBV27, with 12 positions matching TRBD2. In germline, CDR1 is MNHEY, CDR2 SMNVEV (reference sequence). V was clipped by 3 bases and J by 0 bases; unmatched bases: 6. The CDR3 has 17 residues. CDR3 in amino acids: CASSFRGLAGNSYEQYF. The CDR3 DNA follows: TGTGCCAGCAGTTTCCGGGGACTAGCGGGTAACTCCTACGAGCAGTACTTC.